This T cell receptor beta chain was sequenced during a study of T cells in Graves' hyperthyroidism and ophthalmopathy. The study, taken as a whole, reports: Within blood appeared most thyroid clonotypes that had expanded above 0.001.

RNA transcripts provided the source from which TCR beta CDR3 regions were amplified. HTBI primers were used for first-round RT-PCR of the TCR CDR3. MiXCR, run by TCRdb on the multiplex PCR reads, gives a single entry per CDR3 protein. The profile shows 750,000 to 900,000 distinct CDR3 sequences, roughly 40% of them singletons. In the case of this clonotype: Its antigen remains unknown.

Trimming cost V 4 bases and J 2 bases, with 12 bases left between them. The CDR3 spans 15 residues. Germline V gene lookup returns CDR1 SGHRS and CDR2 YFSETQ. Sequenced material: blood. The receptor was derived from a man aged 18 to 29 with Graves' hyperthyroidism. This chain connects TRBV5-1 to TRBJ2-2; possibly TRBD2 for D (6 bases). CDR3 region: CASSLGGFNTGELFF. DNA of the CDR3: TGCGCCAGCAGCCTCGGGGGATTTAACACCGGGGAGCTGTTTTTT.